The 7 T cell receptor beta chains below all came from one sample that was sequenced in a study of T cells after yellow fever vaccination. Each CDR3 protein gets one entry after TCRdb re-called the 5' RACE reads with MiXCR. The sample has 300,000 to 350,000 distinct CDR3 sequences, around 4.5% seen once. Sequences were derived from PBMCs, sampled 15 days after the yellow fever booster vaccination. These receptors were obtained from a man in his late teens or twenties who received the YFV17D yellow fever vaccine.

In this sample, this clonotype turned up many times. The rearrangement links TRBV19 to TRBJ2-3; D remains ambiguous. Germline V gene data show CDR1 as LNHDA and CDR2 as SQIVND (reference sequence). The CDR3 length is 15 residues. The ends were cut back, 0 bases at V and 1 base at J, with 8 bases in the middle. The CDR3 protein is CASSIDQARTDTQYF. The CDR3 DNA sequence: TGTGCCAGTAGTATAGACCAGGCCCGCACAGATACGCAGTATTTT.

V usage is TRBV24-1 and J usage is TRBJ2-3; D is undetermined. This CDR3 is built from 12 residues. Per germline, CDR1 KGHDR and CDR2 SFDVKD. Trimming took off 1 base at V and 6 bases at J, with 4 bases between the two ends. The CDR3: CATSDLSDTQYF. The CDR3 DNA reads as TGTGCCACCAGTGATTTATCGGATACGCAGTATTTT.

The J gene is TRBJ1-4, the V gene TRBV9; D perhaps matches TRBD1 (6 bases). The CDR3 is made up of 17 amino acids. V was cut by 0 bases and J by 5 bases, with 17 bases left in between. The V gene's germline CDR1 is SGDLS and CDR2 YYNGEE. The CDR3 sequence: CASSVESWGQLNEKLFF. The DNA of the CDR3 is TGTGCCAGCAGCGTAGAATCTTGGGGGCAGCTAAATGAAAAACTGTTTTTT.

This clonotype was counted a few times. V gene TRBV3-1 combines with J gene TRBJ2-2; 7 bases fit TRBD1. CDR3 size: 16 residues. The V gene's germline CDR1 is LGHDT and CDR2 YNNKEL (reference sequence). The V segment lost 2 bases and the J segment 0 bases; nucleotides outside the gene matches: 3. As DNA, the CDR3 is TGTGCCAGCAGCCAACATACAGGGGCGAACACCGGGGAGCTGTTTTTT. This encodes CASSQHTGANTGELFF. Using reference TRBV3-1 and TRBJ2-2 for the parts outside the CDR3, the full variable domain is DTAVSQTPKYLVTQMGNDKSIKCEQNLGHDTMYWYKQDSKKFLKIMFSYNNKELIINETVPNRFSPKSPDKAHLNLHINSLELGDSAVYFCASSQHTGANTGELFFGEGSRLTVL.

In its sample, this clonotype was seen a few times. V gene TRBV7-2 combines with J gene TRBJ2-7; either TRBD1 or TRBD2 may fit D (5 bases each). The V gene's germline CDR1 is SGHTA and CDR2 FQGNSA. V was cut by 3 bases and J by 4 bases, with 13 bases left in between. The CDR3 spans 14 residues. CDR3 nucleotides: TGTGCCAGCAGCTTCACACGGGGCAGTTACGAGCAGTACGTC. Amino acids: CASSFTRGSYEQYV.

This clonotype was seen a few times. The V gene is TRBV20-1, the J gene TRBJ2-2, with D maybe TRBD2 (5 bases). The CDR3 is 12 residues long. Deletions cut 4 bases from V and 6 bases from J, with 9 bases between. Germline-derived CDR1 and CDR2 are DFQATT and SNEGSKA (reference sequence). CDR3 sequence reads: CSAITGAGELFF. CDR3 coding DNA: TGCAGTGCTATTACCGGGGCCGGGGAGCTGTTTTTT.

In its sample, this clonotype was seen many times. The J gene is TRBJ2-5, the V gene TRBV18; a possible D gene is TRBD1 (6 bases). Trimming pared 4 bases from V and 5 bases from J, leaving 20 bases between. This CDR3 comprises 16 residues. Germline-derived CDR1 and CDR2 are KGHSH and LQKENI. Here the CDR3 reads CASSQRTDGLRETQYF. In DNA form, the CDR3 reads TGTGCCAGCTCACAACGGACAGACGGTTTACGGGAGACCCAGTACTTC.